Listed here are 26 T cell receptor beta chains from one sample, sequenced in a study of blood T cell repertoires in COVID-19 (TCRdb year 2020). Library prep was done by the immunoSEQ multiplex PCR assay. TCRdb took this table from immuneACCESS and kept in-frame rearrangements with V and J called. Such tables lack part of the clones; where checked against another copy, unresolved V genes explain under half of the gap, and the rest is unexplained. The sample table records 120,000 to 150,000 clones; around 91% of these occur just once. Jointly, the top ten make up 2.5% to 3.5% of the sample. Sequenced: peripheral blood. The source is a woman aged 60 to 75 with active COVID-19.

V usage is TRBV7-2 and J usage is TRBJ1-2, with no clear D. The germline V gene has CDR1 SGHTA and CDR2 FQGNSA. V dropped 4 bases and J dropped 6 bases, with 18 bases sitting between them. The CDR3 consists of 15 residues. The CDR3: CASSSPTVLRDGYTF. The DNA of the CDR3 is TGTGCCAGCAGCTCGCCGACTGTTCTGAGGGATGGCTACACCTTC.

The rearrangement links TRBV5-1 to TRBJ2-2; 13 bases are shared with TRBD2. The CDR3 sequence is 16 residues long. V lost 0 bases, J lost 4 bases, and 0 bases stayed unmatched. CDR1 SGHRS and CDR2 YFSETQ come from the germline V gene. This chain's CDR3 is CASSLGTSGGTGELFF. In DNA form, the CDR3 reads TGCGCCAGCAGCTTGGGGACTAGCGGGGGCACCGGGGAGCTGTTTTTT.

This rearrangement joins TRBV5-4 to TRBJ2-7, with 8 bases aligning to TRBD2. This CDR3 is 16 amino acids long. Germline CDR1 SGHNT, CDR2 YYREEE (reference sequence). J was trimmed by 0 bases and V by 0 bases; bases with no gene match: 5. CDR3 region: CASSLGASGSSYEQYF. The CDR3 nucleotides are TGTGCCAGCAGCTTGGGGGCTAGCGGGTCCTCCTACGAGCAGTACTTC.

V is TRBV4-3 and J is TRBJ2-4; D is perhaps TRBD2 (5 bases). Looked up from germline, CDR1 is LGHNA and CDR2 is YSLEER. The CDR3 length is 14 residues. The V and J ends lost 4 bases and 7 bases respectively, with 14 bases between them. Here the CDR3 reads CASSRGLDGNIQYF. The CDR3 DNA is TGCGCCAGCAGCCGAGGGCTAGACGGGAACATTCAGTACTTC.

The V call is TRBV11-1, the J call TRBJ2-3; TRBD2 agrees at 7 bases. The V gene end was trimmed by 3 bases and the J gene end by 3 bases; junction bases not matched to a gene: 9. There are 16 residues in the CDR3. CDR1 and CDR2 from the germline V gene are SGHAT and FQDESV (reference sequence). The CDR3 sequence is CASSFAAGLITDTQYF. For the CDR3, the DNA is TGTGCCAGCAGCTTCGCCGCGGGACTAATAACAGATACGCAGTATTTT.

V gene TRBV11-2 combines with J gene TRBJ1-5, with D unclear. The length of the CDR3 is 13 residues. Per germline, CDR1 SGHAT and CDR2 FQNNGV. The V and J ends lost 5 bases and 3 bases respectively, with 8 bases between them. The CDR3 DNA reads TGTGCCAGCAGCCCTAGTCCCAATCAGCCCCAGCATTTT. The encoded protein is CASSPSPNQPQHF. Together with reference TRBV11-2 and TRBJ1-5, the CDR3 gives the full variable domain: EAGVAQSPRYKIIEKRQSVAFWCNPISGHATLYWYQQILGQGPKLLIQFQNNGVVDDSQLPKDRFSAERLKGVDSTLKIQPAKLEDSAVYLCASSPSPNQPQHFGDGTRLSIL.

V is TRBV29-1 and J is TRBJ2-7; TRBD2 matches at 9 bases. The ends lost 4 bases at V and 4 bases at J; junction bases unmatched: 8. Germline-derived CDR1 and CDR2 are SQVTM and ANQGSEA. This CDR3 spans 14 amino acids. The DNA for the CDR3 is TGCAGCGTTGCACCGGGACTAGCAACTTACGAGCAGTACTTC. It specifies CSVAPGLATYEQYF.

The chain combines TRBV7-8 with TRBJ2-5, with TRBD2 matching over 9 bases. J was trimmed by 5 bases and V by 5 bases; bases with no gene match: 6. The CDR3 extends over 14 amino acids. Germline lookup yields CDR1 SGHVS and CDR2 FQNEAQ. This CDR3 is CASSRGLAGETQYF. In DNA, the CDR3 is TGTGCCAGCAGCCGGGGACTAGCTGGCGAGACCCAGTACTTC.

The chain links TRBV5-1 to TRBJ2-3, with TRBD1 identical over 8 bases. This CDR3 has 14 amino acids. Unmatched junction bases numbered 5, after V lost 7 bases and J lost 1 base. Germline V gene sequence: CDR1 SGHRS, CDR2 YFSETQ. In DNA form, the CDR3 reads TGCGCCAGCCTACAGGGGGATCGCACAGATACGCAGTATTTT. Protein sequence: CASLQGDRTDTQYF.

The DNA for the CDR3 is TGTGCCAGTAGTACGGGACAGGGAGGAACGCATTTT. Residues: CASSTGQGGTHF. V usage is TRBV19 and J usage is TRBJ1-5; 9 positions match TRBD1. Germline V gene sequence: CDR1 LNHDA, CDR2 SQIVND (reference sequence). The CDR3 spans 12 residues. V was clipped by 4 bases and J by 15 bases; unmatched bases: 7.

This chain connects TRBV5-8 to TRBJ1-2, with D perhaps matching TRBD1 (5 bases). The CDR3 length is 14 residues. Trimming cost V 1 base and J 4 bases, with 11 bases left between them. Germline CDR1 and CDR2: SGHTS and YDEGEE. CDR3 DNA: TGTGCCAGCAGCTTGCAGGGTCTGGGCTATGGCTACACCTTC. Translation gives CASSLQGLGYGYTF.

V usage is TRBV11-2 and J usage is TRBJ2-1; D perhaps matches TRBD2 (5 bases). This CDR3 is 14 amino acids long. The germline V gene encodes CDR1 SGHAT and CDR2 FQNNGV. Trimming pared 4 bases from V and 4 bases from J, leaving 11 bases between. The CDR3 sequence is CASSSLTGYNEQFF. The DNA of the CDR3 is TGTGCCAGCAGCTCCCTGACGGGGTACAATGAGCAGTTCTTC.

The gene calls are TRBV10-3 and TRBJ2-7; D might be TRBD1 (7 bases). V was clipped by 6 bases and J by 2 bases, with 17 bases between them. The CDR3 extends over 15 amino acids. Germline lookup yields CDR1 ENHRY and CDR2 SYGVKD. The CDR3 bases are TGTGCCATCAGCCGCGGGAAGGGGGCCACCTACGAGCAGTACTTC. The encoded protein is CAISRGKGATYEQYF.

This chain connects TRBV28 to TRBJ2-4; D is uncertain. The CDR3 spans 15 residues. Germline CDR1 MDHEN, CDR2 SYDVKM. V was clipped by 2 bases and J by 0 bases, with 8 bases between them. The CDR3 DNA reads as TGTGCCAGCAGTTTACCCGCACTAGCCAAAAACATTCAGTACTTC. Translation gives CASSLPALAKNIQYF.

This clone was observed a handful of times. The V call is TRBV7-3, the J call TRBJ1-5; D uncertain. Per the germline V gene, CDR1 is SGHTA and CDR2 is FQGTGA. CDR3 length: 13 residues. Trimming stripped 3 bases from V and 5 bases from J, with 8 bases between. This chain's CDR3 is CASSLVRDQPQHF. CDR3 nucleotide sequence: TGTGCCAGCAGCTTGGTCCGGGATCAGCCCCAGCATTTT.

This rearrangement joins TRBV7-9 to TRBJ1-1; 7 bases map to TRBD1. There are 14 residues in the CDR3. Trimming removed 3 bases from V and 4 bases from J; junction bases left unmatched: 5. The V gene's germline CDR1 is SEHNR and CDR2 FQNEAQ (reference sequence). The CDR3 nucleotides read TGTGCCAGCAGCTTTGGAGGGGGCAGCACTGAAGCTTTCTTT. Translated: CASSFGGGSTEAFF.

The chain has TRBV7-9 and TRBJ1-1, with D perhaps matching TRBD1 (5 bases). From germline, CDR1 is SEHNR and CDR2 FQNEAQ (reference sequence). The CDR3 has 13 amino acids. V was cut by 3 bases and J by 2 bases, with 7 bases left in between. CDR3 loop: CASSLTANTEAFF. CDR3 coding DNA: TGTGCCAGCAGCTTGACAGCCAACACTGAAGCTTTCTTT.

This clone was detected once. The genes are TRBV18 and TRBJ2-3, with TRBD2 matching 11 bases. CDR3 length: 14 residues. Germline CDR1 is KGHSH and CDR2 is LQKENI. The trim removed 8 bases at V and 2 bases at J, leaving 3 bases unmatched. This chain's CDR3 is CASKTSGTTDTQYF. The CDR3 region has the DNA TGTGCCAGCAAGACTAGCGGGACCACAGATACGCAGTATTTT.

In its sample, this clone was seen once. This chain links TRBV5-4 with TRBJ1-6, with 10 bases identical to TRBD1. The CDR3 sequence is 15 residues long. CDR1 and CDR2 from the germline V gene are SGHNT and YYREEE (reference sequence). V lost 4 bases, J lost 9 bases, and 7 bases stayed unmatched. Here the CDR3 reads CASSIPGTGASPLHF. The CDR3 DNA sequence: TGTGCCAGCAGCATCCCCGGGACAGGGGCTTCACCCCTCCACTTT.

This clone was recorded only once. The chain employs TRBV7-9 and TRBJ2-1; D might be TRBD2 (5 bases). Germline CDR1 SEHNR, CDR2 FQNEAQ (reference sequence). V lost 8 bases to trimming and J lost 10 bases, with 21 bases between them. The CDR3 contains 14 residues. CDR3 in amino acids: CASEGGSTLGEQFF. In DNA, the CDR3 is TGTGCCAGCGAAGGCGGGTCGACACTAGGAGAGCAGTTCTTC.

CDR3 region: CASSLSFGSPLHF. CDR3 nucleotides: TGTGCCAGCAGCTTATCATTCGGTTCACCCCTCCACTTT. The gene calls are TRBV7-2 and TRBJ1-6; D is undetermined. Germline CDR1 reads SGHTA; CDR2 reads FQGNSA. Trimming pared 2 bases from V and 9 bases from J, leaving 8 bases between. The CDR3 length is 13 residues.

The table lists this clone with a few counts. The gene calls are TRBV9 and TRBJ2-7; possible D gene TRBD1, 6 bases. The germline gives CDR1 SGDLS, CDR2 YYNGEE. The CDR3 has 15 residues. V lost 4 bases to trimming and J lost 1 base, with 15 bases between them. As DNA, the CDR3 is TGTGCCAGCAGCCCAGGACAGATTCCTTCCTACGAGCAGTACTTC. Protein: CASSPGQIPSYEQYF.

V and J are TRBV9 and TRBJ2-2, with D possibly matching TRBD1 (6 bases). Trimming removed 6 bases from V and 7 bases from J, with 13 bases in between. The V gene's germline CDR1 is SGDLS and CDR2 YYNGEE. The CDR3 covers 13 residues. The CDR3 loop is CASNGQGIGELFF. In DNA, the CDR3 is TGTGCCAGCAACGGGCAGGGGATCGGGGAGCTGTTTTTT.

The chain couples TRBV2 to TRBJ2-7, with TRBD1 matching 8 bases. The V gene end was trimmed by 6 bases and the J gene end by 2 bases; junction bases not matched to a gene: 9. CDR1 SNHLY and CDR2 FYNNEI come from the germline V gene. This CDR3 is built from 15 residues. This chain's CDR3 is CASRAQGARTYEQYF. The CDR3 coding sequence is TGTGCCAGCAGAGCTCAGGGGGCGCGGACCTACGAGCAGTACTTC.

V is TRBV7-9 and J is TRBJ2-2; 11 nucleotides match TRBD2. Looked up from germline, CDR1 is SEHNR and CDR2 is FQNEAQ (reference sequence). This CDR3 is built from 16 residues. V dropped 5 bases and J dropped 5; count of bases not matched to a gene: 7. CDR3 sequence: CASSQPASGRTGELFF. DNA of the CDR3: TGTGCCAGCAGCCAGCCGGCTAGCGGGAGGACCGGGGAGCTGTTTTTT. Variable domain in full (rest from reference TRBV7-9 and TRBJ2-2): DTGVSQNPRHKITKRGQNVTFRCDPISEHNRLYWYRQTLGQGPEFLTYFQNEAQLEKSRLLSDRFSAERPKGSFSTLEIQRTEQGDSAMYLCASSQPASGRTGELFFGEGSRLTVL.

This chain joins TRBV7-9 and TRBJ2-1; D uncertain. The V end lost 3 bases, the J end lost 0 bases, and 9 bases lay between the germline ends. Germline CDR1 reads SEHNR; CDR2 reads FQNEAQ (reference sequence). This CDR3 contains 15 residues. The CDR3 coding sequence is TGTGCCAGCAGCTTTTGGGCAGACTCCTACAATGAGCAGTTCTTC. This sequence encodes CASSFWADSYNEQFF.